A single sample is the source of the 23 T cell receptor beta chains below, sequenced in a study of CD8 T cells in ankylosing spondylitis. Study-wide findings and caveats: A TCR beta motif of about 8 highly homologous variants appeared characteristic of ankylosing spondylitis blood.

These TCRs are of unknown antigen specificity. One entry per CDR3 protein results from TCRdb running MiXCR on the 5' RACE reads. This table holds about 460,000 distinct CDR3 sequences, roughly 5.3% found once. The specimen sequenced was blood, either unsorted or a sorted T cell fraction (not recorded which). Source of these receptors: a male donor with ankylosing spondylitis.

The chain is built from TRBV11-2 and TRBJ2-1; D is uncertain. Trimming removed 5 bases from V and 2 bases from J, with 16 bases in between. Germline V gene data show CDR1 as SGHAT and CDR2 as FQNNGV. The CDR3 is 16 residues long. CDR3 bases: TGTGCCAGCAGCCCCGTATCGGGTAAGGCCTACAATGAGCAGTTCTTC. This translates into CASSPVSGKAYNEQFF.

This clonotype was counted a few times. The chain is built from TRBV14 and TRBJ1-1; D uncertain. CDR1 and CDR2 (germline): SGHDN, FVKESK. V lost 6 bases to trimming and J lost 2 bases, with 10 bases between them. The CDR3 length is 13 residues. The CDR3 reads CASSPFHNTEAFF. The CDR3 region has the DNA TGTGCCAGCAGTCCATTTCATAACACTGAAGCTTTCTTT.

V and J are TRBV11-2 and TRBJ2-3; 11 bases fit TRBD2. The junction had 7 bases not matched to a gene; V was cut back by 4 bases and J by 1 base. Germline CDR1 SGHAT, CDR2 FQNNGV. This CDR3 is built from 17 residues. DNA for the CDR3: TGTGCCAGCAGCTCCAATCTAGCGGGAGGCGGCACAGATACGCAGTATTTT. Amino acid sequence: CASSSNLAGGGTDTQYF.

This clonotype was seen at least ten times. Here the CDR3 reads CASSYSKVTSRSFWETQYF. The CDR3 bases are TGTGCCAGCAGTTACTCGAAGGTAACGTCACGGAGCTTTTGGGAGACCCAGTACTTC. The J gene is TRBJ2-5, the V gene TRBV6-2 or TRBV6-3, with D unresolved. The CDR3 is made up of 19 amino acids. Germline V gene sequence: CDR1 MNHEY, CDR2 SVGEGT. V was cut by 0 bases and J by 5 bases, with 25 bases left in between.

This clonotype has only a few counts. CDR3 sequence: CASIRQPPGRPITDTQYF. CDR3 nucleotides: TGTGCCAGCATAAGACAGCCGCCCGGGCGACCGATCACAGATACGCAGTATTTT. V gene TRBV11-1 combines with J gene TRBJ2-3, with a tentative D call TRBD1 (5 bases). V was pared by 7 bases and J by 2 bases, with 25 bases between. The CDR3 runs 18 residues. CDR1 SGHAT and CDR2 FQDESV come from the germline V gene (reference sequence).

This clonotype occurred many times. This rearrangement joins TRBV10-2 to TRBJ2-3; 7 bases align to TRBD1. CDR3 length: 13 amino acids. Germline CDR1 and CDR2: WSHSY and SAAADI. Trimming at V came to 6 bases and at J to 14 bases, leaving 14 bases not matched to a gene. The DNA of the CDR3 is TGCGCCAGCAGCCCGGGACAGCTTTGGTTCCCGTATTTT. The encoded protein is CASSPGQLWFPYF.

This clonotype was counted ten times or more. The chain is built from TRBV5-1 and TRBJ2-1; D is perhaps TRBD1 (6 bases). Per germline, CDR1 SGHRS and CDR2 YFSETQ. The CDR3 totals 14 residues. V dropped 4 bases and J dropped 7 bases, with 15 bases sitting between them. This CDR3 is CASSVVPGDNEQFF. The CDR3, as DNA: TGCGCCAGCAGCGTAGTCCCAGGGGATAATGAGCAGTTCTTC.

This clonotype was recorded at least ten times. The chain has TRBV20-1 and TRBJ1-1; D might be TRBD1 (5 bases). Per germline, CDR1 DFQATT and CDR2 SNEGSKA (reference sequence). This CDR3 comprises 15 residues. With 6 bases removed from V and 2 bases from J, the gap between germline ends came to 19 bases. The CDR3 coding sequence is TGCAGTGCCCGGGACCCGTTCGGGGTTAACACTGAAGCTTTCTTT. It is translated as CSARDPFGVNTEAFF.

This clonotype has a count of ten or more. The genes are TRBV13 and TRBJ2-3, with D hard to call. This CDR3 region has 16 residues. Germline lookup yields CDR1 PRHDT and CDR2 FYEKMQ (reference sequence). V gave up 0 bases and J gave up 2 bases, with 12 bases separating them. The CDR3 nucleotides read TGTGCCAGCAGCTTAGGCCCGGGCAGAACCACAGATACGCAGTATTTT. Its translation: CASSLGPGRTTDTQYF.

This clonotype was recorded at least ten times. The V and J genes are TRBV20-1 and TRBJ1-1; TRBD1 matches 7 bases. The V gene end was trimmed by 8 bases and the J gene end by 0 bases; junction bases not matched to a gene: 9. From germline, CDR1 is DFQATT and CDR2 SNEGSKA (reference sequence). CDR3 length: 14 residues. The CDR3 region is CSPTGTNMNTEAFF. In DNA, the CDR3 is TGCAGTCCGACAGGGACTAATATGAACACTGAAGCTTTCTTT.

This clonotype was counted many times. This chain uses TRBV7-9 with TRBJ1-2; D is perhaps TRBD1 (5 bases). V lost 4 bases to trimming and J lost 5 bases, with 11 bases between them. The CDR3 has 13 residues. Germline V gene sequence: CDR1 SEHNR, CDR2 FQNEAQ (reference sequence). The CDR3 is CASSSGPTYGYTF. CDR3 DNA sequence: TGTGCCAGCAGCTCGGGACCGACTTATGGCTACACCTTC.

This clonotype was seen a few times. An end of the junction differs from the germline gene, which may be a read error. The chain recombines TRBV20-1 with TRBJ2-2, with 7 bases matching TRBD2. Germline V CDR1 and CDR2: DFQATT, SNEGSKA (reference sequence). The CDR3 runs 16 residues. The CDR3 DNA reads as TGCTGTGCTAGAGAGAGGGAGGGATACCTCACCGGGGAGCTGTTTTTT. Translated: CCAREREGYLTGELFF.

This clonotype came up a few times. The chain couples TRBV25-1 to TRBJ2-7; 8 nucleotides agree with TRBD2. CDR3 length equals 18 residues. Germline CDR1 is MGHDK and CDR2 is SYGVNS. V was pared by 4 bases and J by 6 bases, with 20 bases of the junction left unmatched. This chain's CDR3 is CASSGLAWRGGRLGEQYF. CDR3 nucleotides: TGTGCCAGCAGTGGCCTCGCCTGGCGAGGCGGGAGGTTGGGCGAGCAGTACTTC.

This clonotype occurred a few times. This CDR3 is CAGGTNTGELFF. Here the CDR3 DNA reads TGTGCCGGGGGGACGAACACCGGGGAGCTGTTTTTT. V gene TRBV6-6 combines with J gene TRBJ2-2; D possibly corresponds to TRBD2 (6 bases). The CDR3 has 12 residues. Trimming shortened V by 11 bases and J by 0 bases, and 7 bases separated the two germline ends. The germline gives CDR1 MNHNY, CDR2 SVGAGI (reference sequence).

This clonotype was seen at least ten times. The gene calls are TRBV7-2 and TRBJ1-2; 8 bases agree with TRBD1. V shed 5 bases, J shed 4 bases, and the junction held 3 bases outside the gene matches. Germline V gene sequence: CDR1 SGHTA, CDR2 FQGNSA. The CDR3 extends over 13 amino acids. CDR3 protein: CASSPDRGYGYTF. DNA of the CDR3: TGTGCCAGCAGCCCCGACAGGGGCTATGGCTACACCTTC.

This clonotype has only a few counts. V gene TRBV4-1 combines with J gene TRBJ2-3; tentative D call: TRBD2 (6 bases). The CDR3 sequence is 15 residues long. V was cut by 1 base and J by 2 bases, with 10 bases left in between. In germline, CDR1 is MGHRA, CDR2 YSYEKL. CDR3 residues: CASSQGAGPTDTQYF. The CDR3 DNA is TGCGCCAGCAGCCAAGGTGCGGGGCCCACAGATACGCAGTATTTT.

This clonotype was detected many times. The chain uses TRBV5-1 and TRBJ1-3, with D perhaps TRBD1 (6 bases). The CDR3 runs to 14 residues. CDR1 and CDR2 from the germline V gene are SGHRS and YFSETQ. V dropped 4 bases and J dropped 8 bases, with 16 bases sitting between them. CDR3 amino acids: CASSPDGGGYTIYF. The CDR3 bases are TGCGCCAGCAGCCCGGACGGCGGGGGCTACACCATATATTTT.

This clonotype appeared many times. The rearrangement links TRBV20-1 to TRBJ2-7; D might be TRBD2 (6 bases). The germline CDR1 and CDR2 sequences are DFQATT and SNEGSKA (reference sequence). This CDR3 comprises 13 residues. V lost 3 bases and J lost 5, with 14 bases in between. This CDR3 reads CSASREIVHEQYF. The CDR3 region has the DNA TGCAGTGCTAGTCGGGAGATTGTACACGAGCAGTACTTC.

This clonotype was counted ten times or more. V gene TRBV20-1 combines with J gene TRBJ2-5; no definite D call. V was cut by 0 bases and J by 4 bases, with 12 bases left in between. This CDR3 spans 14 amino acids. Per the germline V gene, CDR1 is DFQATT and CDR2 is SNEGSKA (reference sequence). CDR3 in DNA: TGCAGTGCTAGAGATCATGAGGTCCCAGAGACCCAGTACTTC. Translation: CSARDHEVPETQYF.

Many counts were recorded for this clonotype. This rearrangement joins TRBV7-6 to TRBJ2-2, with TRBD1 as a possible D gene (6 bases). Germline CDR1 SGHVS, CDR2 FNYEAQ. CDR3 length equals 16 residues. V lost 2 bases and J lost 4, with 14 bases in between. The CDR3 sequence: CASSLNRAGSTGELFF. DNA of the CDR3: TGTGCCAGCAGCTTAAACAGGGCAGGGTCCACCGGGGAGCTGTTTTTT.

This clonotype was counted at least ten times. This chain uses TRBV11-2 with TRBJ1-1, with a possible D match to TRBD1 (6 bases). Germline lookup yields CDR1 SGHAT and CDR2 FQNNGV. This CDR3 contains 18 residues. Between the trimmed V and J ends, which lost 2 bases and 0 bases, there was a span of 19 bases. The CDR3 protein is CASSLMGLGATMNTEAFF. The CDR3 bases are TGTGCCAGCAGCTTAATGGGTTTGGGGGCGACGATGAACACTGAAGCTTTCTTT.

This clonotype was detected only a few times. This chain links TRBV7-2 with TRBJ1-1; D is possibly TRBD1 (5 bases). This CDR3 spans 15 amino acids. V was clipped by 6 bases and J by 6 bases, with 20 bases between them. Germline V gene sequence: CDR1 SGHTA, CDR2 FQGNSA. CDR3 sequence reads: CASRRLGNWGAEAFF. Here the CDR3 DNA reads TGTGCCAGCAGACGTCTCGGCAATTGGGGCGCTGAAGCTTTCTTT.

This clonotype occurred many times. V is TRBV29-1 and J is TRBJ2-7; 7 bases line up with TRBD1. Germline-derived CDR1 and CDR2 are SQVTM and ANQGSEA. The CDR3 sequence is 11 residues long. V was pared by 6 bases and J by 6 bases, with 5 bases of the junction left unmatched. The CDR3 DNA sequence: TGCAGCGTCATAACAGGGGCCGAGCAGTACTTC. It encodes CSVITGAEQYF.